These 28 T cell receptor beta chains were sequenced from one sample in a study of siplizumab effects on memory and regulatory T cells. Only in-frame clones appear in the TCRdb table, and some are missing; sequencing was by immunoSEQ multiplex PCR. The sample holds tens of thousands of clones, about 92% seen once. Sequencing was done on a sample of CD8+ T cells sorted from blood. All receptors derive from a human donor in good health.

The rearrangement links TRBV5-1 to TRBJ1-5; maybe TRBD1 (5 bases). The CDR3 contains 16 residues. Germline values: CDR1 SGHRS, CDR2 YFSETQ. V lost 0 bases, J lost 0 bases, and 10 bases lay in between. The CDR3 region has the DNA TGCGCCAGCAGCTTGGGGGACGCAAATAGCAATCAGCCCCAGCATTTT. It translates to CASSLGDANSNQPQHF.

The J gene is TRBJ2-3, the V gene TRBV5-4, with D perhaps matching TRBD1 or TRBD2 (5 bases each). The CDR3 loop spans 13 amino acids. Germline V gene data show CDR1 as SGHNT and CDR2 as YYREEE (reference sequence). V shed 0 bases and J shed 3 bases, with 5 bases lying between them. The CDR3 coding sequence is TGTGCCAGCAGCTTGGGGGGGACAGATACGCAGTATTTT. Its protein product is CASSLGGTDTQYF.

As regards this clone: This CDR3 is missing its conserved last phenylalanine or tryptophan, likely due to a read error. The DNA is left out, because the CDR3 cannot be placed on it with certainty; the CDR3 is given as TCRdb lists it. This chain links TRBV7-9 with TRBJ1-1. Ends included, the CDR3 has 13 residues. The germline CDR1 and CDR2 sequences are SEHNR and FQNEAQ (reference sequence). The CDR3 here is CASSFRGSSGTLI.

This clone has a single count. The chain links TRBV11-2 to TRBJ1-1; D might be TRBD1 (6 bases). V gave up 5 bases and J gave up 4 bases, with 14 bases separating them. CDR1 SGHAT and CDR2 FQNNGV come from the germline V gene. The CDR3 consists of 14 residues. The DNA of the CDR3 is TGTGCCAGCAGCCCTGGAGGCAGGGGCACTGAAGCTTTCTTT. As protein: CASSPGGRGTEAFF.

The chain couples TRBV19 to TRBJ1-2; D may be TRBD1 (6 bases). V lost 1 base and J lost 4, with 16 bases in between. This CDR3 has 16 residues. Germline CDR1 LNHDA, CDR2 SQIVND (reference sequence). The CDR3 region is CASSIAGQNLFYGYTF. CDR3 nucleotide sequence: TGTGCCAGTAGTATAGCGGGACAAAACCTCTTCTATGGCTACACCTTC.

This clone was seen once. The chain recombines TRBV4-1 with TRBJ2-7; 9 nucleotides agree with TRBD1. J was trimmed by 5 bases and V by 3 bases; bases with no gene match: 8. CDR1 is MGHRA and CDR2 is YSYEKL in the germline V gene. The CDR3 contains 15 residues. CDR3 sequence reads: CASSQSPGQGNEQYF. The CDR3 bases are TGCGCCAGCAGCCAGTCTCCGGGACAGGGTAACGAGCAGTACTTC.

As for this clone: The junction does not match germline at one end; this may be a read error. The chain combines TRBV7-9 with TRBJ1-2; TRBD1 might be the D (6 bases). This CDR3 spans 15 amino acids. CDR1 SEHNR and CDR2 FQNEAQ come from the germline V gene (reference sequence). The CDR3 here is CASNLGGSVGQGYTF. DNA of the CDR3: TGTGCCAGCAACTTAGGGGGATCAGTAGGGCAAGGCTACACCTTC.

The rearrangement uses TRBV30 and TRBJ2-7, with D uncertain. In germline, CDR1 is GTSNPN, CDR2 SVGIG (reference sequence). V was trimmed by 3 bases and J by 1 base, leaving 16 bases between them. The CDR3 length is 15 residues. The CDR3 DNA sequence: TGTGCCTGGAGAAGGACCCCAGACCGATCCTACGAGCAGTACTTC. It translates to CAWRRTPDRSYEQYF.

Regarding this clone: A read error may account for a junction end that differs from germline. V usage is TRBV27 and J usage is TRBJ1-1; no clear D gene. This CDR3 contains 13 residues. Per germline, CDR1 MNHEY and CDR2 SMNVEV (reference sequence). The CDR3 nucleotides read TGTGCCAACAGTAAACGACCCAACACTGAAGCTTTCTTT. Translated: CANSKRPNTEAFF.

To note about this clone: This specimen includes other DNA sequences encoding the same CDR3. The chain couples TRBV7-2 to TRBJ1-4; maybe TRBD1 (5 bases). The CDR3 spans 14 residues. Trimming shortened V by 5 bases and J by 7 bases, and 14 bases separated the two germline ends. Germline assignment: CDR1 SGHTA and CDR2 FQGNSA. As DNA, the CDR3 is TGTGCCAGCAGCCAGGGTGGGTGGGGTGAAAAACTGTTTTTT. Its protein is CASSQGGWGEKLFF.

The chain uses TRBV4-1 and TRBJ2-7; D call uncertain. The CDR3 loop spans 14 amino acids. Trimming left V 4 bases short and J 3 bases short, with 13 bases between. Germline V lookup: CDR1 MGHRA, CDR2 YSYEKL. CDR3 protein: CASSPSADSYEQYF. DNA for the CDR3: TGCGCCAGCAGCCCTTCGGCGGATAGCTACGAGCAGTACTTC.

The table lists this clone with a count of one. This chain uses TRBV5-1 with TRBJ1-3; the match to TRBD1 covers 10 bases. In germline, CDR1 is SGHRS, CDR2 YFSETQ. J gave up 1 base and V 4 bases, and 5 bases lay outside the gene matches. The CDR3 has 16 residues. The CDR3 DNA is TGCGCCAGCAGCGTGGACAGGGGGTCTTCTGGAAACACCATATATTTT. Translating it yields CASSVDRGSSGNTIYF.

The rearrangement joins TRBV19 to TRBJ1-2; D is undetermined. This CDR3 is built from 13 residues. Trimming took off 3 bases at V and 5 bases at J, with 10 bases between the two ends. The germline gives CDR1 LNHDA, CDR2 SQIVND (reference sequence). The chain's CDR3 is CASSIGGLYGYTF. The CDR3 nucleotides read TGTGCCAGTAGTATTGGCGGATTGTATGGCTACACCTTC.

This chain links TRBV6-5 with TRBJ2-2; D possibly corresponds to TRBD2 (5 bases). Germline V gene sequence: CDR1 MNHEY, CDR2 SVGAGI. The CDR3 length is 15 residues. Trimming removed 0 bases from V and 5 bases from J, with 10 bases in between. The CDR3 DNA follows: TGTGCCAGCAGTTACTCGAACGCGGGTACCGGGGAGCTGTTTTTT. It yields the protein CASSYSNAGTGELFF.

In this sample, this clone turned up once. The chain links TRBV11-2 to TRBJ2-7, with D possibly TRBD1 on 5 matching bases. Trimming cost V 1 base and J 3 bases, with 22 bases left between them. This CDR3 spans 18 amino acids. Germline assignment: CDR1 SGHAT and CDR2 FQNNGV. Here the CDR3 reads CASSLVDPGRATYYEQYF. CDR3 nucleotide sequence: TGTGCCAGCAGCTTAGTTGACCCGGGCAGGGCCACATACTACGAGCAGTACTTC.

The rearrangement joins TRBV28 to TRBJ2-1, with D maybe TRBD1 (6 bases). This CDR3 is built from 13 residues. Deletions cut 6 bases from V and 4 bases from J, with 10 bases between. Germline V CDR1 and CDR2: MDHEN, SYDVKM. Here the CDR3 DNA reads TGTGCCAGCAGCACGGACAGATACAATGAGCAGTTCTTC. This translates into CASSTDRYNEQFF. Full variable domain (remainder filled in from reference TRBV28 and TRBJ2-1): DVKVTQSSRYLVKRTGEKVFLECVQDMDHENMFWYRQDPGLGLRLIYFSYDVKMKEKGDIPEGYSVSREKKERFSLILESASTNQTSMYLCASSTDRYNEQFFGPGTRLTVL.

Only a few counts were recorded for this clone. CDR3: CASSLFSRPINEQFF. The CDR3 bases are TGTGCCAGCAGCTTATTCAGTCGCCCCATCAATGAGCAGTTCTTC. The rearrangement joins TRBV7-9 to TRBJ2-1; no firm D call. Germline CDR1 SEHNR, CDR2 FQNEAQ (reference sequence). The CDR3 consists of 15 residues. V shed 2 bases and J shed 6 bases, with 14 bases lying between them.

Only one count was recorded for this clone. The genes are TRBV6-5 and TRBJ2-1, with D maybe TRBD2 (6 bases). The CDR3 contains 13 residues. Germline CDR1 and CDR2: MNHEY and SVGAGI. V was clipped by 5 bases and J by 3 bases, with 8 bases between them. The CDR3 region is CASSTTSYNEQFF. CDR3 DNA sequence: TGTGCCAGCAGTACGACTAGCTACAATGAGCAGTTCTTC.

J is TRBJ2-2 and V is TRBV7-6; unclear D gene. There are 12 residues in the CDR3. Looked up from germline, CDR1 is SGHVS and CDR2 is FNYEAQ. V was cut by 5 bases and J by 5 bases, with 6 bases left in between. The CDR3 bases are TGTGCCAGCAGCCTAGGAACCGGGGAGCTGTTTTTT. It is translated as CASSLGTGELFF.

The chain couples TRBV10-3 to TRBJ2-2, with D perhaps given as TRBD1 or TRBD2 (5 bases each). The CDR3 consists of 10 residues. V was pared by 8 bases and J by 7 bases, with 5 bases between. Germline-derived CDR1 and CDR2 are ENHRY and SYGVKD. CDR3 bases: TGTGCCATCGGGGGCGGGGAGCTGTTTTTT. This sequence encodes CAIGGGELFF.

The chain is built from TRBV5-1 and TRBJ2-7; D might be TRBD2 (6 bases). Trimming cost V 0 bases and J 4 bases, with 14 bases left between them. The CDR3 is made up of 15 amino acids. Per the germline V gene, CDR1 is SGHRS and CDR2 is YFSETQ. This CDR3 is CASSLGDSKIYEQYF. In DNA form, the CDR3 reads TGCGCCAGCAGCTTGGGGGACTCGAAGATATACGAGCAGTACTTC.

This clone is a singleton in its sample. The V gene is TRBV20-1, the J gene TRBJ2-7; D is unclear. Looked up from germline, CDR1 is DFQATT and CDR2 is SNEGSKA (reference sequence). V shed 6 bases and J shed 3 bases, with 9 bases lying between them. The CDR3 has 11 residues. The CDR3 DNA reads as TGCAGTGCAATTCAACTCTACGAGCAGTACTTC. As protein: CSAIQLYEQYF.

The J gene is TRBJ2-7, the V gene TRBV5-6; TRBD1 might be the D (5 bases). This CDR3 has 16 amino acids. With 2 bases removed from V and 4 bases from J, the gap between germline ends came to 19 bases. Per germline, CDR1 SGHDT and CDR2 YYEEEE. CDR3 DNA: TGTGCCAGCAGCTTCTGGAACAGGTTAAGTGTTTACGAGCAGTACTTC. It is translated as CASSFWNRLSVYEQYF.

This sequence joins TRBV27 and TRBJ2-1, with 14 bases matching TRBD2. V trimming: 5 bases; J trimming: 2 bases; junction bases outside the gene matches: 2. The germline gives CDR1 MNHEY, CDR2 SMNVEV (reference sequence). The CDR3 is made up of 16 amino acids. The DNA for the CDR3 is TGTGCCAGCAGTCCGACTAGCGGGAGGGCCTACAATGAGCAGTTCTTC. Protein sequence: CASSPTSGRAYNEQFF.

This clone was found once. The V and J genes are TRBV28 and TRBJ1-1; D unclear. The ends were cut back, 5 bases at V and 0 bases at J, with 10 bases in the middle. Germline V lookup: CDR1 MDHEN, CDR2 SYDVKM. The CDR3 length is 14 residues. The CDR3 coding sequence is TGTGCCAGCAGTCCGAGGGAGTTGAACACTGAAGCTTTCTTT. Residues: CASSPRELNTEAFF.

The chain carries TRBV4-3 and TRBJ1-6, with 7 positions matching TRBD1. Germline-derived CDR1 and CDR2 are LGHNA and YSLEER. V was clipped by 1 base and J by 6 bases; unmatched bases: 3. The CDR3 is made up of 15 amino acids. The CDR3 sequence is CASSQGTGGNSPLHF. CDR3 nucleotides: TGCGCCAGCAGCCAAGGGACAGGTGGTAATTCACCCCTCCACTTT.

The CDR3 bases are TGTGCCACGGTCGGGGAGTCGAATGAGCAGTTCTTC. This translates into CATVGESNEQFF. This rearrangement joins TRBV7-9 to TRBJ2-1, with D possibly matching TRBD2 (5 bases). The CDR3 loop spans 12 amino acids. The ends were cut back, 10 bases at V and 7 bases at J, with 14 bases in the middle. The germline V gene encodes CDR1 SEHNR and CDR2 FQNEAQ (reference sequence).

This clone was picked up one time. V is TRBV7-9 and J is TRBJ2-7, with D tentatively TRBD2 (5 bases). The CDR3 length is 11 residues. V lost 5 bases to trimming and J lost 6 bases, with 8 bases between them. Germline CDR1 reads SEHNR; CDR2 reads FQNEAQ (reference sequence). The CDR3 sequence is CASSPGSEQYF. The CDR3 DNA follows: TGTGCCAGCAGCCCGGGGAGCGAGCAGTACTTC.